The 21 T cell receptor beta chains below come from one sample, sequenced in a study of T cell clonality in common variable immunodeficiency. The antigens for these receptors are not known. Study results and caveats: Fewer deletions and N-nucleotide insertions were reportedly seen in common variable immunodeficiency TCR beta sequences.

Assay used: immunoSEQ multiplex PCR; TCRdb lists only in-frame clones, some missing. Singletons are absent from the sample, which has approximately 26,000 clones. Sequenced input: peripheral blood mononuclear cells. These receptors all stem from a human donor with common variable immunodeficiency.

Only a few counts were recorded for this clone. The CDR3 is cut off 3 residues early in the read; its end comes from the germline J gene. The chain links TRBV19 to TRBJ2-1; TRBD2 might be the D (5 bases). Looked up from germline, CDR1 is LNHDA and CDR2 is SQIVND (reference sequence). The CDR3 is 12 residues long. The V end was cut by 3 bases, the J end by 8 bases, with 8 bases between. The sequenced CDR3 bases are TGTGCCAGTAGTATTAGCGTGGATGAG. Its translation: CASSISVDE. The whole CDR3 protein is CASSISVDEQFF.

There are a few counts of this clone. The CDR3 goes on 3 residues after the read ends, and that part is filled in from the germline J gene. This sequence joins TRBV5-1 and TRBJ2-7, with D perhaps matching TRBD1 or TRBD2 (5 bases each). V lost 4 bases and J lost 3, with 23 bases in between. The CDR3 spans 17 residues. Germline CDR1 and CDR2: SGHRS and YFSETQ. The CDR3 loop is CASSLDRASEGYYEQYF. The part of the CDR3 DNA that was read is TGCGCCAGCAGCCTTGACCGAGCCAGTGAGGGGTACTACGAG.

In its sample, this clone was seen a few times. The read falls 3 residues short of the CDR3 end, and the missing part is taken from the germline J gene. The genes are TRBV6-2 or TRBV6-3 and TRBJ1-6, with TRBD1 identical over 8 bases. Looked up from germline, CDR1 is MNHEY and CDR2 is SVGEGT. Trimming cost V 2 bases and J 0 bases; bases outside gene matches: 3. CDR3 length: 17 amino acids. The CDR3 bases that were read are TGTGCCAGCAGTTACCCCCAGGGGGCCTCCTATAATTCACCC. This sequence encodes CASSYPQGASYNSP. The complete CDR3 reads CASSYPQGASYNSPLHF.

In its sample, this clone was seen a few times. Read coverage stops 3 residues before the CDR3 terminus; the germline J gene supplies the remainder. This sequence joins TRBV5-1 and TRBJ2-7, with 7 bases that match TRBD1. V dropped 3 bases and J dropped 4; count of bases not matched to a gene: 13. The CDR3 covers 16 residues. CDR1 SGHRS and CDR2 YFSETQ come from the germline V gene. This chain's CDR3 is CASSSTGRVGGYEQYF. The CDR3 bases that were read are TGCGCCAGCAGCTCGACAGGGAGAGTAGGTGGGTACGAG.

The chain's CDR3 is CASSGRLAGGLYEQYF. CDR3 DNA, as far as it was read: TGTGCCAGCAGTGGACGACTAGCGGGGGGGCTGTACGAG. The chain couples TRBV6-1 to TRBJ2-7, with 14 bases fitting TRBD2. The CDR3 goes on 3 residues after the read ends, and that part is filled in from the germline J gene. Germline V CDR1 and CDR2: MNHNS, SASEGT. The CDR3 runs 16 residues. V shed 4 bases and J 4 bases; nucleotides not matched to a gene: 6.

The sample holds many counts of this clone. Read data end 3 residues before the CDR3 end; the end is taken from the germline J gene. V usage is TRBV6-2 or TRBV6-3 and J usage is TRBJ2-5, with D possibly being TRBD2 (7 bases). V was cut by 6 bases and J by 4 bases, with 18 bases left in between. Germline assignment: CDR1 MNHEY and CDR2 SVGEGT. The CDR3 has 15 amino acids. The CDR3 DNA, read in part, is TGTGCCAGCAGCCCGACCCGGGGGGCGGGAGAGACC. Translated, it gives CASSPTRGAGET. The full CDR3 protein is CASSPTRGAGETQYF.

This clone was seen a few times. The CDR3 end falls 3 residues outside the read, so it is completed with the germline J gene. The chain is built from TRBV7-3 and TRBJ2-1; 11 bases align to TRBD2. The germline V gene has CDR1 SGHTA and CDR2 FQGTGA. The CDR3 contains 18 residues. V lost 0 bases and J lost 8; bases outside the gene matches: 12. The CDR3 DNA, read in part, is TGTGCCAGCAGCTTAACATCCCCTCTAGCGGGGGGCGTCGATGAG. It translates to CASSLTSPLAGGVDE. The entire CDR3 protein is CASSLTSPLAGGVDEQFF.

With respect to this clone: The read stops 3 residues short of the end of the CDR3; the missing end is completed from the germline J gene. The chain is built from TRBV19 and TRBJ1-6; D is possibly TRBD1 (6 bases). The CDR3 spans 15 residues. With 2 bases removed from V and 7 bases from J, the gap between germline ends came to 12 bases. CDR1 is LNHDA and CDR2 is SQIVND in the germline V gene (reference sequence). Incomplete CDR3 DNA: TGTGCCAGTAGTATAATCCAGGGGCCGAATTCACCC. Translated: CASSIIQGPNSP. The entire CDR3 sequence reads CASSIIQGPNSPLHF.

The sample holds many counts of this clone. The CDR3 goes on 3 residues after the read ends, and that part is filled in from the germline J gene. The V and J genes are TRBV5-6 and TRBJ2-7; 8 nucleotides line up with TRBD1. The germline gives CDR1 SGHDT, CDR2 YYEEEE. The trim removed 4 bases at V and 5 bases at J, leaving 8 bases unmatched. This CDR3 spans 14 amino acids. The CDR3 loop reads CASSHLTGAHEQYF. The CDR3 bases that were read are TGTGCCAGCAGCCATCTGACAGGGGCCCACGAG.

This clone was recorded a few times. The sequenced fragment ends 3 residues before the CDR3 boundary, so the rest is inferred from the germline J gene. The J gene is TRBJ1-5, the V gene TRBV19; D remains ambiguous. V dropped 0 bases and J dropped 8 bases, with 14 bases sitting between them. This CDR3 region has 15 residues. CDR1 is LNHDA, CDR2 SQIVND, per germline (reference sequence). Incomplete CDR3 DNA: TGTGCCAGTAGTATAGATCAACAGACCTACGAGCCC. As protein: CASSIDQQTYEP. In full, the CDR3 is CASSIDQQTYEPQHF.

The CDR3 DNA, read in part, is TGTGCCAGTAGTATGACTAGCGGGGCGCCTAGCACAGATACG. Translated, it gives CASSMTSGAPSTDT. The whole CDR3 reads CASSMTSGAPSTDTQYF. The rearrangement joins TRBV19 to TRBJ2-3; 11 nucleotides match TRBD2. The read terminates 3 residues ahead of where the CDR3 ends, so the germline J gene completes it. This CDR3 spans 17 amino acids. J lost 0 bases, V lost 3 bases, and 5 bases had no gene match. From germline, CDR1 is LNHDA and CDR2 SQIVND (reference sequence).

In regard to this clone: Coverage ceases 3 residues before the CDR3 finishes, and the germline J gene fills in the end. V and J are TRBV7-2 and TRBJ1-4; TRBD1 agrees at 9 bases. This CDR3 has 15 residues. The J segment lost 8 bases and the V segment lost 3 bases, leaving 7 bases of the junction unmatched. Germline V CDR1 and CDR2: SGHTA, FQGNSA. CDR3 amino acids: CASSFSRQGDEKLFF. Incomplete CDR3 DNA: TGTGCCAGCAGCTTTTCTCGACAGGGGGACGAAAAA.

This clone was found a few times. The part of the CDR3 DNA that was read is TGTGCCAGCAGTTACACACGATCCTTTGGC. Translation gives CASSYTRSFG. The whole CDR3 reads CASSYTRSFGYTF. The gene calls are TRBV6-2 or TRBV6-3 and TRBJ1-2; D not certain. The CDR3 is cut off 3 residues early in the read; its end comes from the germline J gene. V was cut by 2 bases and J by 7 bases, with 11 bases left in between. Germline V CDR1 and CDR2: MNHEY, SVGEGT. This CDR3 is built from 13 residues.

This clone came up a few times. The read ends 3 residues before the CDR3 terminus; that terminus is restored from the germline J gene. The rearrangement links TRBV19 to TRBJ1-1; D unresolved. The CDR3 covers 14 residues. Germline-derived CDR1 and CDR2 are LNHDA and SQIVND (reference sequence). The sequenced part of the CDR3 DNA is TGTGCCAGTAGTATACCGACGGGGTCCGGAAAA. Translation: CASSIPTGSGK. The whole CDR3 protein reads CASSIPTGSGKAFF.

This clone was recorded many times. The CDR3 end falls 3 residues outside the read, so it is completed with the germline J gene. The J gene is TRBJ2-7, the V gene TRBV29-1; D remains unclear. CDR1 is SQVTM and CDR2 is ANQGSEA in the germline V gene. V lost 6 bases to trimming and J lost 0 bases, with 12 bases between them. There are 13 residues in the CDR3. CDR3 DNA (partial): TGCAGCGTGAGGCACCTGAGCTCCTACGAG. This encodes CSVRHLSSYE. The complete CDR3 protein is CSVRHLSSYEQYF.

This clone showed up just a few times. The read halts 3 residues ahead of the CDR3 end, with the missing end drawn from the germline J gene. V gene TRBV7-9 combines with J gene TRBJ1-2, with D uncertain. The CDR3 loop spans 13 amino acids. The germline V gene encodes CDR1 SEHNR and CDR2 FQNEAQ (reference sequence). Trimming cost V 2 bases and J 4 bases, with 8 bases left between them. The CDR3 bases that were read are TGTGCCAGCAGCTTAAACGGTCTCTATGGC. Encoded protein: CASSLNGLYG. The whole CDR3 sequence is CASSLNGLYGYTF.

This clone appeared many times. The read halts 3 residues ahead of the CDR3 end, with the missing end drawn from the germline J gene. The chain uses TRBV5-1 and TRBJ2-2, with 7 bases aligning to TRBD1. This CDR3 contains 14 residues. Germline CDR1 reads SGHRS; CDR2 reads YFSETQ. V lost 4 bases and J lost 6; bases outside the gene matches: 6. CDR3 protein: CASSLDRAPGELFF. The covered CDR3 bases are TGCGCCAGCAGCCTAGACAGGGCCCCCGGGGAG.

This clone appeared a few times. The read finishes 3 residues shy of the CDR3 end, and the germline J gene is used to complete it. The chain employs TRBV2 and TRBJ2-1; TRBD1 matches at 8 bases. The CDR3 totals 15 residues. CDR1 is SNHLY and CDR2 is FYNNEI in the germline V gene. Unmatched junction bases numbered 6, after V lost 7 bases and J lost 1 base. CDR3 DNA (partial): TGTGCCAGCACGTTAGGACAGGGATCCTACAATGAG. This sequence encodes CASTLGQGSYNE. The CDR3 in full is CASTLGQGSYNEQFF.

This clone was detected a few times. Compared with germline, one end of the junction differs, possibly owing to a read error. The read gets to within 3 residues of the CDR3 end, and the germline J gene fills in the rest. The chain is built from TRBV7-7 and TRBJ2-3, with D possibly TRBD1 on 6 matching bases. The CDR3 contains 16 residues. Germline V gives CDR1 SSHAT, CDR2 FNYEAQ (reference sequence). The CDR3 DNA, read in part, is TGTGCTAGCAGCCGGCTGACAGGTTCTAGCACAGATACG. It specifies CASSRLTGSSTDT. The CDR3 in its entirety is CASSRLTGSSTDTQYF.

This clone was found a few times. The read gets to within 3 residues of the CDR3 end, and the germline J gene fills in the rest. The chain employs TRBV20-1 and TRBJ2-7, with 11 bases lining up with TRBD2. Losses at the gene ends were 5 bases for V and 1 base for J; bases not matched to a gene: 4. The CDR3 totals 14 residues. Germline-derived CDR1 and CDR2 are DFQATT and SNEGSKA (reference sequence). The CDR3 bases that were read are TGCAGTGCTGTAACTAGCGGGGGTTCCTACGAG. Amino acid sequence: CSAVTSGGSYE. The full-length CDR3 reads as CSAVTSGGSYEQYF.

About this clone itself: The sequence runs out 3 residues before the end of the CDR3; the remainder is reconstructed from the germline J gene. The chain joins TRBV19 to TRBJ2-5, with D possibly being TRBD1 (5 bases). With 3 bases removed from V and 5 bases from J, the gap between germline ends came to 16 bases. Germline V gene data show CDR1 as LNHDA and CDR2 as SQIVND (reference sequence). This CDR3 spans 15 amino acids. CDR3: CASSIGRRVKETQYF. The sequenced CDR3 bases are TGTGCCAGTAGTATCGGGCGCAGGGTCAAGGAGACC.